These T cell receptor beta chains were read from a single sample in a study of blood T cell repertoires in COVID-19. Profiled with immunoSEQ multiplex PCR; TCRdb holds only in-frame clones, not every one. The sample carries under 200,000 clones, approximately 83% recorded once. Material: peripheral blood. All receptors derive from a man in his fifties or sixties with acute or convalescent COVID-19. The CDR3 runs from the conserved cysteine through the conserved F or W. The D gene is left open where the match is weak. Size is stated for part of the rows, as once, few or many counts, or as a class when the clone is expanded.

clone size: .; J gene: TRBJ1-2; D gene: .; V gene: TRBV6-6; CDR3 protein: CASRNSGDYGYTF; CDR3 DNA: TGTGCCAGCAGGAACAGCGGTGACTATGGCTACACCTTC
clone size: .; J gene: TRBJ2-2; D gene: .; V gene: TRBV18; CDR3 protein: CASSLGYGGLSGELFF; CDR3 DNA: TGTGCCAGCTCACTGGGATATGGGGGCCTGAGCGGGGAGCTGTTTTTT
clone size: .; J gene: TRBJ2-7; D gene: .; V gene: TRBV11-1; CDR3 protein: CASSPRLAARWEQYF; CDR3 DNA: TGTGCCAGCAGCCCAAGATTAGCGGCCCGCTGGGAGCAGTACTTC
clone size: .; J gene: TRBJ1-5; D gene: .; V gene: TRBV28; CDR3 protein: CASEIQGNQPQHF; CDR3 DNA: TGTGCCAGCGAGATTCAGGGTAATCAGCCCCAGCATTTT
clone size: .; J gene: TRBJ2-7; D gene: TRBD2; V gene: TRBV28; CDR3 protein: CASSLAGLAGGYEQYF; CDR3 DNA: TGTGCCAGCAGTTTAGCGGGACTAGCGGGAGGCTACGAGCAGTACTTC
clone size: .; J gene: TRBJ2-3; D gene: TRBD2; V gene: TRBV6-1; CDR3 protein: CASSEALGLAGNTDTQYF; CDR3 DNA: TGTGCCAGCAGTGAAGCGCTGGGACTAGCGGGAAACACAGATACGCAGTATTTT
clone size: .; J gene: TRBJ1-1; D gene: .; V gene: TRBV3-1/TRBV3-2; CDR3 protein: CASSLRRGDTEAFF; CDR3 DNA: TGTGCCAGCAGCCTCCGCAGGGGCGACACTGAAGCTTTCTTT
clone size: .; J gene: TRBJ2-7; D gene: .; V gene: TRBV28; CDR3 protein: CASSLGDFYEQYF; CDR3 DNA: TGTGCCAGCAGTTTGGGTGACTTTTACGAGCAGTACTTC
clone size: .; J gene: TRBJ2-5; D gene: TRBD2; V gene: TRBV27; CDR3 protein: CASSVRGDWETQYF; CDR3 DNA: TGTGCCAGCAGTGTCCGGGGGGATTGGGAGACCCAGTACTTC
clone size: .; J gene: TRBJ2-7; D gene: TRBD1; V gene: TRBV2; CDR3 protein: CASSPQGAEQYF; CDR3 DNA: TGTGCCAGCAGCCCACAGGGGGCTGAGCAGTACTTC
clone size: .; J gene: TRBJ2-7; D gene: TRBD2; V gene: TRBV28; CDR3 protein: CASSPSELAGGLRSYEQYF; CDR3 DNA: TGTGCCAGCAGTCCTTCGGAACTAGCGGGAGGCCTACGATCCTACGAGCAGTACTTC
clone size: few; J gene: TRBJ2-1; D gene: TRBD2; V gene: TRBV9; CDR3 protein: CASSVLAGVSYNEQFF; CDR3 DNA: TGTGCCAGCAGCGTTTTAGCGGGTGTATCCTACAATGAGCAGTTCTTC
clone size: once; J gene: TRBJ2-3; D gene: TRBD2; V gene: TRBV7-3; CDR3 protein: CASSFGSGSGLDTQYF; CDR3 DNA: TGTGCCAGCAGCTTTGGGAGCGGGAGCGGGTTGGATACGCAGTATTTT
clone size: .; J gene: TRBJ2-5; D gene: TRBD1; V gene: TRBV6-5; CDR3 protein: CASSKLDRGETQYF; CDR3 DNA: TGTGCCAGCAGTAAATTGGACAGGGGAGAGACCCAGTACTTC
clone size: .; J gene: TRBJ1-5; D gene: TRBD1; V gene: TRBV4-1; CDR3 protein: CASSRDRVDSGPQHF; CDR3 DNA: TGCGCCAGCAGTCGGGACAGGGTCGACAGTGGGCCCCAGCATTTT
clone size: .; J gene: TRBJ2-3; D gene: TRBD2; V gene: TRBV19; CDR3 protein: CASSPWTSGNADTQYF; CDR3 DNA: TGTGCCAGTAGTCCGTGGACTAGCGGGAACGCAGATACGCAGTATTTT
clone size: .; J gene: TRBJ1-4; D gene: TRBD1; V gene: TRBV24-1; CDR3 protein: CATSDLKSQGAQETNEKLFF; CDR3 DNA: TGTGCCACCAGTGATTTAAAGTCACAGGGGGCGCAGGAAACTAATGAAAAACTGTTTTTT
clone size: .; J gene: TRBJ1-2; D gene: .; V gene: TRBV20-1; CDR3 protein: CSADLSGGYTF; CDR3 DNA: TGCAGTGCCGACCTATCGGGGGGCTACACCTTC
clone size: .; J gene: TRBJ1-6; D gene: .; V gene: TRBV5-5; CDR3 protein: CASSLVSTDNSPLHF; CDR3 DNA: TGTGCCAGCAGCTTGGTCAGCACAGATAATTCACCCCTCCACTTT
clone size: .; J gene: TRBJ2-3; D gene: TRBD1; V gene: TRBV3-1/TRBV3-2; CDR3 protein: CASSHSGQDSDTQYF; CDR3 DNA: TGTGCCAGCAGCCACTCAGGACAGGACTCTGATACGCAGTATTTT
clone size: .; J gene: TRBJ2-3; D gene: TRBD2; V gene: TRBV12-3/TRBV12-4; CDR3 protein: CASTGEGWNTQYF; CDR3 DNA: TGTGCCAGCACGGGGGAGGGCTGGAATACGCAGTATTTT
clone size: once; J gene: TRBJ2-7; D gene: .; V gene: TRBV10-2; CDR3 protein: CASRGGRVLEQYF; CDR3 DNA: TGCGCCAGCAGGGGCGGGCGTGTCCTGGAGCAGTACTTC
clone size: .; J gene: TRBJ2-3; D gene: TRBD1; V gene: TRBV10-1; CDR3 protein: CASSRQGADTQYF; CDR3 DNA: TGCGCCAGCAGTCGACAGGGGGCAGATACGCAGTATTTT
clone size: .; J gene: TRBJ2-7; D gene: TRBD1; V gene: TRBV19; CDR3 protein: CASSPSVGTGDYEQYF; CDR3 DNA: TGTGCCAGTAGCCCCAGTGTGGGGACAGGGGATTACGAGCAGTACTTC
clone size: .; J gene: TRBJ2-1; D gene: TRBD2; V gene: TRBV19; CDR3 protein: CASSGLAGEYSYNEQFF; CDR3 DNA: TGTGCCAGTAGCGGACTAGCGGGAGAGTACTCCTACAATGAGCAGTTCTTC
clone size: .; J gene: TRBJ2-3; D gene: .; V gene: TRBV24-1; CDR3 protein: CATSGGDAFTDTQYF; CDR3 DNA: TGTGCCACCAGTGGCGGGGACGCATTCACAGATACGCAGTATTTT
clone size: .; J gene: TRBJ2-1; D gene: TRBD2; V gene: TRBV6-1; CDR3 protein: CASSEGRGTSGRSYNEQFF; CDR3 DNA: TGTGCCAGCAGTGAGGGTAGGGGTACTAGCGGGAGATCCTACAATGAGCAGTTCTTC
clone size: .; J gene: TRBJ1-1; D gene: .; V gene: TRBV27; CDR3 protein: CASSLTETGNTEAFF; CDR3 DNA: TGTGCCAGCAGTTTAACCGAGACAGGGAACACTGAAGCTTTCTTT
clone size: .; J gene: TRBJ2-1; D gene: TRBD2; V gene: TRBV19; CDR3 protein: CASSGREAGIEQFF; CDR3 DNA: TGTGCCAGTAGTGGGCGGGAGGCGGGGATCGAGCAGTTCTTC
clone size: .; J gene: TRBJ1-2; D gene: TRBD1; V gene: TRBV18; CDR3 protein: CASSPRQGGEGYTF; CDR3 DNA: TGTGCCAGCTCACCTCGACAGGGAGGTGAGGGCTACACCTTC
clone size: .; J gene: TRBJ2-1; D gene: TRBD2; V gene: TRBV29-1; CDR3 protein: CSVRGGRDNEQFF; CDR3 DNA: TGCAGCGTTCGGGGGGGGAGGGACAATGAGCAGTTCTTC
clone size: .; J gene: TRBJ2-7; D gene: TRBD1; V gene: TRBV19; CDR3 protein: CASSPLGGTGGLGEQYF; CDR3 DNA: TGTGCCAGTAGTCCCCTAGGGGGGACAGGGGGCCTCGGCGAGCAGTACTTC
clone size: .; J gene: TRBJ1-1; D gene: .; V gene: TRBV6-5; CDR3 protein: CASSLFSGAEAFF; CDR3 DNA: TGTGCCAGCAGTCTGTTTTCGGGAGCCGAAGCTTTCTTT
clone size: .; J gene: TRBJ1-1; D gene: TRBD1; V gene: TRBV13; CDR3 protein: CASSPRGRGHDTEAFF; CDR3 DNA: TGTGCCAGCAGCCCCCGCGGAAGGGGGCATGACACTGAAGCTTTCTTT
clone size: .; J gene: TRBJ1-2; D gene: .; V gene: TRBV5-1; CDR3 protein: CASSLFSGFNGYTF; CDR3 DNA: TGCGCCAGCAGCTTGTTTTCAGGGTTTAATGGCTACACCTTC
clone size: .; J gene: TRBJ1-5; D gene: .; V gene: TRBV28; CDR3 protein: CASSPQGTVNQPQHF; CDR3 DNA: TGTGCCAGCAGTCCTCAGGGCACCGTCAATCAGCCCCAGCATTTT
clone size: .; J gene: TRBJ1-1; D gene: TRBD1; V gene: TRBV5-1; CDR3 protein: CASSLVGQGTEAFF; CDR3 DNA: TGCGCCAGCAGCTTGGTCGGACAGGGGACTGAAGCTTTCTTT
clone size: .; J gene: TRBJ1-4; D gene: .; V gene: TRBV3-1/TRBV3-2; CDR3 protein: CASSQVPVPKLFF; CDR3 DNA: TGTGCCAGCAGCCAAGTTCCCGTCCCTAAACTGTTTTTT
clone size: .; J gene: TRBJ2-4; D gene: .; V gene: TRBV6-1; CDR3 protein: CASSESGRRRVGAKNIQYF; CDR3 DNA: TGTGCCAGCAGTGAATCGGGGAGGCGTCGAGTTGGAGCCAAAAACATTCAGTACTTC
clone size: .; J gene: TRBJ1-1; D gene: .; V gene: TRBV29-1; CDR3 protein: CSFQGYTEAFF; CDR3 DNA: TGCAGCTTCCAGGGGTATACTGAAGCTTTCTTT
clone size: .; J gene: TRBJ1-2; D gene: .; V gene: TRBV27; CDR3 protein: CASSLMGSGGYYGYTF; CDR3 DNA: TGTGCCAGCAGTTTAATGGGGTCAGGAGGCTACTATGGCTACACCTTC
clone size: .; J gene: TRBJ1-1; D gene: TRBD1; V gene: TRBV18; CDR3 protein: CASSPGTGQNTEAFF; CDR3 DNA: TGTGCCAGCTCACCCGGGACAGGGCAGAACACTGAAGCTTTCTTT
clone size: .; J gene: TRBJ2-1; D gene: TRBD2; V gene: TRBV9; CDR3 protein: CASSGLAGAGEQFF; CDR3 DNA: TGTGCCAGCAGCGGACTAGCGGGAGCCGGTGAGCAGTTCTTC
clone size: .; J gene: TRBJ2-7; D gene: .; V gene: TRBV6-2/TRBV6-3; CDR3 protein: CASSSLEQYF; CDR3 DNA: TGTGCCAGCAGTTCCCTCGAGCAGTACTTC
clone size: .; J gene: TRBJ2-1; D gene: TRBD2; V gene: TRBV27; CDR3 protein: CASKTGLAGNEQFF; CDR3 DNA: TGTGCCAGCAAAACGGGACTAGCAGGGAATGAGCAGTTCTTC
clone size: .; J gene: TRBJ1-6; D gene: .; V gene: TRBV6-5; CDR3 protein: CASSYSFGGESPLHF; CDR3 DNA: TGTGCCAGCAGTTACTCGTTTGGGGGCGAGTCACCCCTCCACTTT
clone size: .; J gene: TRBJ2-4; D gene: TRBD1; V gene: TRBV3-1/TRBV3-2; CDR3 protein: CASSPRDRGNIQYF; CDR3 DNA: TGTGCCAGCAGCCCCCGGGACAGGGGTAACATTCAGTACTTC
clone size: .; J gene: TRBJ2-7; D gene: TRBD1; V gene: TRBV29-1; CDR3 protein: CSVEISTGGVYEQYF; CDR3 DNA: TGCAGCGTTGAAATCTCGACAGGGGGCGTCTACGAGCAGTACTTC
clone size: .; J gene: TRBJ2-3; D gene: TRBD2; V gene: TRBV10-3; CDR3 protein: CAISLGLAGGSTDTQYF; CDR3 DNA: TGTGCCATCAGCCTAGGACTAGCGGGAGGGAGCACAGATACGCAGTATTTT
clone size: .; J gene: TRBJ2-7; D gene: TRBD2; V gene: TRBV6-4; CDR3 protein: CASSAGTSPIDYEQYF; CDR3 DNA: TGTGCCAGCAGTGCTGGGACTAGCCCAATCGACTACGAGCAGTACTTC
clone size: .; J gene: TRBJ2-5; D gene: .; V gene: TRBV24-1; CDR3 protein: CATSDLVSGRAVETQYF; CDR3 DNA: TGTGCCACCAGTGATTTGGTTAGTGGCAGGGCGGTAGAGACCCAGTACTTC
clone size: .; J gene: TRBJ1-1; D gene: TRBD1; V gene: TRBV5-1; CDR3 protein: CASSFQGAGDTEAFF; CDR3 DNA: TGCGCCAGCAGCTTCCAGGGGGCAGGGGACACTGAAGCTTTCTTT
clone size: once; J gene: TRBJ2-7; D gene: TRBD1; V gene: TRBV27; CDR3 protein: CASSSGTVGYEQYF; CDR3 DNA: TGTGCCAGCAGCTCTGGGACAGTCGGGTACGAGCAGTACTTC
clone size: .; J gene: TRBJ1-5; D gene: .; V gene: TRBV19; CDR3 protein: CASSIEGSNQPQHF; CDR3 DNA: TGTGCCAGTAGTATTGAGGGAAGCAATCAGCCCCAGCATTTT
clone size: .; J gene: TRBJ2-1; D gene: .; V gene: TRBV19; CDR3 protein: CASSIANEQFF; CDR3 DNA: TGTGCCAGTAGTATAGCGAATGAGCAGTTCTTC
clone size: .; J gene: TRBJ2-1; D gene: .; V gene: TRBV28; CDR3 protein: CASTLRLHNEQFF; CDR3 DNA: TGTGCCAGCACCCTTCGACTCCACAATGAGCAGTTCTTC
clone size: few; J gene: TRBJ1-2; D gene: TRBD1; V gene: TRBV15; CDR3 protein: CATSRGGTGNYGYTF; CDR3 DNA: TGTGCCACCAGCAGAGGTGGGACAGGGAACTATGGCTACACCTTC
clone size: .; J gene: TRBJ1-1; D gene: .; V gene: TRBV10-1; CDR3 protein: CASSENTGTEAFF; CDR3 DNA: TGCGCCAGCAGTGAGAATACAGGCACTGAAGCTTTCTTT
clone size: .; J gene: TRBJ2-5; D gene: TRBD2; V gene: TRBV24-1; CDR3 protein: CATSDFGREAGETQYF; CDR3 DNA: TGTGCCACCAGTGATTTCGGGCGGGAGGCTGGGGAGACCCAGTACTTC
clone size: few; J gene: TRBJ2-3; D gene: .; V gene: TRBV28; CDR3 protein: CASSASYSTDTQYF; CDR3 DNA: TGTGCCAGCAGTGCGTCATACTCCACAGATACGCAGTATTTT